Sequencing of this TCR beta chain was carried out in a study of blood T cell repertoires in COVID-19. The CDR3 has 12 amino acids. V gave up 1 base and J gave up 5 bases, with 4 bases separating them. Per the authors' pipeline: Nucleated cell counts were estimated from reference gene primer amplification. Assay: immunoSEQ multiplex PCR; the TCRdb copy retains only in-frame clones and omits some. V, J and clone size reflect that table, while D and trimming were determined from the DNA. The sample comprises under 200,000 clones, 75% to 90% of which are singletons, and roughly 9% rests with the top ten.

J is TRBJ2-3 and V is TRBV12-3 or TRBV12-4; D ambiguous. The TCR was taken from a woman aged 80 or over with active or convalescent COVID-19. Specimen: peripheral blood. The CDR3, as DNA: TGTGCCAGCAGTTTAGTCCGAGATACGCAGTATTTT. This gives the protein CASSLVRDTQYF.